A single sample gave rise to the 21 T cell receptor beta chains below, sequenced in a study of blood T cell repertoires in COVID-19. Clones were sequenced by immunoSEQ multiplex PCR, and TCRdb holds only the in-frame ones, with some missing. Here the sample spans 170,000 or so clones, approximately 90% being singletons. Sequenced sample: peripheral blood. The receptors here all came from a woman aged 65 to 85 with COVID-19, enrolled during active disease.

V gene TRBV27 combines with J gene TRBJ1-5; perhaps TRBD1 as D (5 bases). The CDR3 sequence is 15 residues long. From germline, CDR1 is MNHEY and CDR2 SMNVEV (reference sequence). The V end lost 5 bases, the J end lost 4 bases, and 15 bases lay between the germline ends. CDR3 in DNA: TGTGCCAGCAGTCCCTCTTTGGGGGGGAATCAGCCCCAGCATTTT. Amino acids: CASSPSLGGNQPQHF.

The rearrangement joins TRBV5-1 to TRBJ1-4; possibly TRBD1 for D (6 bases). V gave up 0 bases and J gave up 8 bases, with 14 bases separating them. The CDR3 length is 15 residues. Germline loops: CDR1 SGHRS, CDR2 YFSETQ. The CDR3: CASSLGTAGGEKLFF. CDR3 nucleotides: TGCGCCAGCAGCTTGGGGACAGCTGGGGGAGAAAAACTGTTTTTT.

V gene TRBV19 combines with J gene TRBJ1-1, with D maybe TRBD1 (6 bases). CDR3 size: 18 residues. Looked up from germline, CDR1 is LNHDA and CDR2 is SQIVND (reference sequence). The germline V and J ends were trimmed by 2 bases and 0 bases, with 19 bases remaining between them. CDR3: CASSISSGTFLMNTEAFF. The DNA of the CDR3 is TGTGCCAGTAGTATATCGTCAGGGACATTTCTCATGAACACTGAAGCTTTCTTT.

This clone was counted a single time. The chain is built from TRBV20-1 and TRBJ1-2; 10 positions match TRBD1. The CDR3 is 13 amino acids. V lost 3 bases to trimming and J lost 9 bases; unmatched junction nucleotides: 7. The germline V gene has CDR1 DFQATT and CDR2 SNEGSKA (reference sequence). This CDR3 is CSASSGTGVSYTF. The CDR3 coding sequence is TGCAGTGCTAGTTCCGGGACAGGGGTGAGCTACACCTTC.

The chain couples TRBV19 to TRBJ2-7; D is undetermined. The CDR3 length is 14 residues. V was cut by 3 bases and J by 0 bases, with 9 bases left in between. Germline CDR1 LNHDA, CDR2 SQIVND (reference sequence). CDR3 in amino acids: CASSILAHSYEQYF. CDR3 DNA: TGTGCCAGTAGTATCCTCGCGCACTCCTACGAGCAGTACTTC.

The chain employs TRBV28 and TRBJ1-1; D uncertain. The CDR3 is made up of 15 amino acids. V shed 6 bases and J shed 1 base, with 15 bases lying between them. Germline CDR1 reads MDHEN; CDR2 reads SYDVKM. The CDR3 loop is CASSRPTAGNTEAFF. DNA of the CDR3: TGTGCCAGCAGCCGCCCGACCGCGGGGAACACTGAAGCTTTCTTT.

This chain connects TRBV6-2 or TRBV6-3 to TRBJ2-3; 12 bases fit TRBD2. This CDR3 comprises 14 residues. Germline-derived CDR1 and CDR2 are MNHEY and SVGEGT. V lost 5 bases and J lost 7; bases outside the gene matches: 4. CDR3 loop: CASSGGLAGNTQYF. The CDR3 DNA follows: TGTGCCAGCAGTGGGGGACTAGCGGGTAATACGCAGTATTTT.

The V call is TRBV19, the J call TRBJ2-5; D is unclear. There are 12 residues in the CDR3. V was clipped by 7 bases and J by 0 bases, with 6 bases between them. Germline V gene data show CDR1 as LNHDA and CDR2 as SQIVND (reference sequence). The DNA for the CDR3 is TGTGCCAGTAAAACAGACCAAGAGACCCAGTACTTC. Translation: CASKTDQETQYF. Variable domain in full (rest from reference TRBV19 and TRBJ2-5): DGGITQSPKYLFRKEGQNVTLSCEQNLNHDAMYWYRQDPGQGLRLIYYSQIVNDFQKGDIAEGYSVSREKKESFPLTVTSAQKNPTAFYLCASKTDQETQYFGPGTRLLVL.

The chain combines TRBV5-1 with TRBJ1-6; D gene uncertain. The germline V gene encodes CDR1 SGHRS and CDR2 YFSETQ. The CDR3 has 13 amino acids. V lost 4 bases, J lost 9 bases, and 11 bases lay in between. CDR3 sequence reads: CASSLKLGSPLHF. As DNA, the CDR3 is TGCGCCAGCAGCCTAAAGCTAGGTTCACCCCTCCACTTT.

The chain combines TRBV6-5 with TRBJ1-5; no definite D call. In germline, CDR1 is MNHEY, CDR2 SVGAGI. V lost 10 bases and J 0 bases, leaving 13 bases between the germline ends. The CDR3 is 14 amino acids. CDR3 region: CATHFGYSNQPQHF. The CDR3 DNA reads TGTGCCACCCACTTCGGGTATAGCAATCAGCCCCAGCATTTT.

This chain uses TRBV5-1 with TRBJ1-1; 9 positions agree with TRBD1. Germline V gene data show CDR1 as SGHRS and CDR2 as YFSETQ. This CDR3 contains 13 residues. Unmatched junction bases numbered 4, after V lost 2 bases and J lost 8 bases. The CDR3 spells CASSFRQGEEAFF. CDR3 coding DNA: TGCGCCAGCAGCTTTAGACAGGGGGAAGAAGCTTTCTTT.

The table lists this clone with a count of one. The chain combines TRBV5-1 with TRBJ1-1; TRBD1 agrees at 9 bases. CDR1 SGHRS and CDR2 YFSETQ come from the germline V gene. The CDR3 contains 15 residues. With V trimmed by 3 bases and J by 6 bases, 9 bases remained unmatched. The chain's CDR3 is CASSSKTGGTPEAFF. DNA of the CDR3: TGCGCCAGCAGCTCAAAGACAGGGGGAACGCCTGAAGCTTTCTTT.

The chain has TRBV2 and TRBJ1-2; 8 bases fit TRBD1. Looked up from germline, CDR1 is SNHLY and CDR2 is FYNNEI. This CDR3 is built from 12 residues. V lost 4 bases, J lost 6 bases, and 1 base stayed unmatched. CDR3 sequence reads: CASSATGDGYTF. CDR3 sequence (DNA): TGTGCCAGCAGTGCGACAGGGGATGGCTACACCTTC.

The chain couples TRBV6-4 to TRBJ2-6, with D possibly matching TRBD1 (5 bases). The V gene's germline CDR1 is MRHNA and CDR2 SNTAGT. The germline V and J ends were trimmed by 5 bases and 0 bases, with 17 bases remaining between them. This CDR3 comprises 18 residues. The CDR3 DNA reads TGTGCCAGCAGTTTTACCGACAGTCAAACCTCTGGGGCCAACGTCCTGACTTTC. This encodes CASSFTDSQTSGANVLTF.

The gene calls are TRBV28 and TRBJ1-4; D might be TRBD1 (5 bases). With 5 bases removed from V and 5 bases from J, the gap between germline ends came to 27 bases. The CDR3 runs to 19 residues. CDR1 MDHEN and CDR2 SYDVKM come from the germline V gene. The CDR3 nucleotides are TGTGCCAGCAGTCCAACGGGGCAAGATGTGGCCGGGAGAAATGAAAAACTGTTTTTT. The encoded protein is CASSPTGQDVAGRNEKLFF.

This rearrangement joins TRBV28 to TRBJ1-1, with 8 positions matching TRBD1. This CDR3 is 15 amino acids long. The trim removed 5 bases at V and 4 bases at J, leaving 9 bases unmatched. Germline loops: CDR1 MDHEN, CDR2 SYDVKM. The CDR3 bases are TGTGCCAGCAGTCCCCCGGACAGGGATTTCACTGAAGCTTTCTTT. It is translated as CASSPPDRDFTEAFF.

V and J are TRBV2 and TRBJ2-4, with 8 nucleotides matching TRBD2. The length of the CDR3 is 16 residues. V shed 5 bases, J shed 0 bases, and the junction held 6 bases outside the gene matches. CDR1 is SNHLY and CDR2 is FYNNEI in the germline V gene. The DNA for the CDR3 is TGTGCCAGCAGTTACACTAGCGGACTAGCCAAAAACATTCAGTACTTC. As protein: CASSYTSGLAKNIQYF.

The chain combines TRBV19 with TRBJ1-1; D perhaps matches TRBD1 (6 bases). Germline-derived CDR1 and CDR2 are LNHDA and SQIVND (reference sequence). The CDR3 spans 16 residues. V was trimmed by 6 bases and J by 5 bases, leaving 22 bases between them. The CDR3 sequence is CASRYAVSSQGTEAFF. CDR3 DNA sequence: TGTGCCAGTAGGTATGCGGTATCATCACAGGGAACTGAAGCTTTCTTT.

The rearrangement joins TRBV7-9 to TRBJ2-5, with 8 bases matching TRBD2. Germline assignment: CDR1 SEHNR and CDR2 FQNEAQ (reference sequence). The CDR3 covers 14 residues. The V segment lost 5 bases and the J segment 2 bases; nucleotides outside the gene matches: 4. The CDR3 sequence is CASSPAGGQETQYF. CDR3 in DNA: TGTGCCAGCAGCCCCGCGGGGGGACAAGAGACCCAGTACTTC.

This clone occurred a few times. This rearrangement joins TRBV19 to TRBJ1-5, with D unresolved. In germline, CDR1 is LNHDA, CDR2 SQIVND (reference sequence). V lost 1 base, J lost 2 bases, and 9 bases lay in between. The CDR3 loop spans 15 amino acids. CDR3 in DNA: TGTGCCAGTAGTATAGGGGCGACCCGCAATCAGCCCCAGCATTTT. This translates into CASSIGATRNQPQHF.

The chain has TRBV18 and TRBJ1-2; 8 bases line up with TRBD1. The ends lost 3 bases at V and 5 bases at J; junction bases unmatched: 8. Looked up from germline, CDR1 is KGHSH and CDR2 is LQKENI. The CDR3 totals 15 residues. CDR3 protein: CASSPTGEVRYGYTF. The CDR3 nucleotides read TGTGCCAGCTCACCGACAGGGGAGGTGCGGTATGGCTACACCTTC.